This entry is about one TCR beta chain. The antigen remains undetermined. This sample was taken from a study of CXCR3-negative and CXCR3-positive naive CD8 T cells. It was by 5' RACE with UMI labels that the TRB cDNA libraries were prepared. TCRdb re-called the 5' RACE reads; every CDR3 protein appears as one record, without DNA. The sample table sets out some 99,000 distinct CDR3 sequences. Study findings and constraints: A higher hydrophobicity marked the TRB CDR3s of CXCR3-positive naive cells versus CXCR3-negative naive cells. Diversity proved comparably high across both naive subsets and much lower in memory CD8+ cells.

CDR1 and CDR2 (germline): SGHRS, YFSETQ. This CDR3 contains 16 residues. With some 300,000 cells each, the CD8+ T cell subsets were individually sorted in triplicate. Phenotypically, naive CD8+ T cells corresponded to CD45RO-CCR7+CD27+CD95-. The source material was naive CXCR3+ CD8+ T cells from blood. Described subset: CD45RO-CCR7+CD27+CD95- naive CD8+ T cells expressing CXCR3 (TNR3+). The TCR sequence derives from a human donor in good health. Some clones in this sample may be carry-over from other donors' samples. The chain recombines TRBV5-1 with TRBJ2-7; TCRdb's D call, TRBD2, is unchecked because there is no DNA. The CDR3 region is CASSLRLRTLQDEQYF.